These T cell receptor beta chains were read from a single sample in a study of T cells in Graves' hyperthyroidism and ophthalmopathy. TCRdb reprocessed the multiplex PCR reads via MiXCR and lists one record per CDR3 protein. The sample gives around 250,000 distinct CDR3 sequences, roughly 15% of which show up once; about an eighth is in the top ten. Material for sequencing was blood. Receptors were obtained from a woman aged 40 to 50 with Graves' hyperthyroidism that later progressed to Graves' ophthalmopathy. Both conserved end residues are trimmed from each CDR3. The order of the fields is J gene, V gene, CDR3 protein.

TRBJ2-2	TRBV9	ASSVTGGIGELF
TRBJ1-4	TRBV28	ASSYLDRANEKLF
TRBJ1-2	TRBV7-8	ASSSRLDRAEDYT
TRBJ1-2	TRBV2	ASSAGTEGYT
TRBJ2-2	TRBV10-1	ASSDNLAPGELF
TRBJ2-5	TRBV28	ASRSTPQETQY
TRBJ2-1	TRBV28	ASSFRVSEQF
TRBJ1-4	TRBV12-3/TRBV12-4	ASSRDRRLF
TRBJ2-3	TRBV11-2	ASSLDNLRVPTDTQY
TRBJ1-1	TRBV3-1	ASSLRGAEAF
TRBJ1-6	TRBV28	ASRTGTGASPLH
TRBJ1-4	TRBV6-1	ASRDRVRVEKLF
TRBJ2-2	TRBV2	ASRGLAGASGELF
TRBJ2-3	TRBV7-9	ASSLNLLATSTDTQY
TRBJ1-6	TRBV20-1	SAFELSSYNSPLH
TRBJ1-5	TRBV28	ASREQGEDNQPQH
TRBJ1-5	TRBV19	ASSTTGGPQPQH
TRBJ2-7	TRBV3-1	ASSQDTWGDNYEQY
TRBJ1-5	TRBV6-1	ASSRGPGSQH
TRBJ2-3	TRBV20-1	SARRQIREDTQY
TRBJ1-1	TRBV20-1	SARVPDRESTEAF
TRBJ2-7	TRBV7-9	ASSLVGDRSYEQY
TRBJ1-5	TRBV3-1	ASSQGTGVYQPQH
TRBJ1-5	TRBV12-3/TRBV12-4	ASSSWDRGGQPQH
TRBJ2-1	TRBV27	ASSLDSGVEQF
TRBJ1-3	TRBV10-3	AISSDRAFSGNTIY
TRBJ2-5	TRBV18	ASSPGLRETQY
TRBJ2-5	TRBV27	ASSPDNQETQY
TRBJ1-1	TRBV7-8	ASSEVQGSAEAF
TRBJ2-3	TRBV27	ASRARIDRGTDTQY
TRBJ2-1	TRBV30	AWGLNIVIGNEQF
TRBJ1-1	TRBV25-1	ASSSDNRANTEAF
TRBJ2-1	TRBV2	ASRAGGIYNEQF